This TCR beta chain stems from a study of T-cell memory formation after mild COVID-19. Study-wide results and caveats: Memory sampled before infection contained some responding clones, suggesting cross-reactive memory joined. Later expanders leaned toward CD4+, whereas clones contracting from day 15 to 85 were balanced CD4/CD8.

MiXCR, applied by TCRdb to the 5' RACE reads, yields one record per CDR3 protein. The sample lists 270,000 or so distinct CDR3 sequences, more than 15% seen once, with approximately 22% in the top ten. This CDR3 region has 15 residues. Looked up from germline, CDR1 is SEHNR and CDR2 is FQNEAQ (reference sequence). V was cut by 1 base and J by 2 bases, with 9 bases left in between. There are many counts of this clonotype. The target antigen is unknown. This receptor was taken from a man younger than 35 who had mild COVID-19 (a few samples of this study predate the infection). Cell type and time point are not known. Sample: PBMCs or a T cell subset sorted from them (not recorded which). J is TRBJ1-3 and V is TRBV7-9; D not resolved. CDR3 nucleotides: TGTGCCAGCAGCTTAGTTGGGATCCCTGGAAACACCATATATTTT. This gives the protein CASSLVGIPGNTIYF. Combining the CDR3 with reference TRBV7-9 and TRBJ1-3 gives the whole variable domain DTGVSQNPRHKITKRGQNVTFRCDPISEHNRLYWYRQTLGQGPEFLTYFQNEAQLEKSRLLSDRFSAERPKGSFSTLEIQRTEQGDSAMYLCASSLVGIPGNTIYFGEGSWLTVV.